Listed below are T cell receptor beta chains from one sample, sequenced in a study of tumor and adjacent non-tumor tissue in lung cancer. TCRdb ran MiXCR on the multiplex PCR reads and lists one entry per CDR3 protein. The sample contains about 98,000 distinct CDR3 sequences, 80% of which appear only once. Sequencing was done on a sample of distant non-tumor lung tissue. The receptors originated from a man in his 60s with small cell lung cancer. Each CDR3 is given with its conserved first and last residue. A D gene is named only where the DNA matches it firmly. Clone sizes are given selectively: once, few, many, or a class where the clone is expanded.

>-|TRBJ2-3|TRBD1|TRBV5-1
CASSPAGQVTDTQYF
TGCGCCAGCAGCCCGGCTGGACAGGTCACAGATACCCAGTATTTT
>many|TRBJ1-2|TRBD1|TRBV6-6
CASSYPGTGDGYTF
TGTGCCAGCAGTTACCCCGGGACAGGGGATGGCTACACCTTC
>-|TRBJ2-5|TRBD1|TRBV10-3
CANTQGTGGGETQYF
TGCGCCAACACCCAAGGGACAGGGGGAGGAGAGACCCAGTACTTC
>many|TRBJ2-1|TRBD2|TRBV20-1
CSARDVGSGSFEQFF
TGCAGTGCTAGAGATGTCGGGAGCGGGAGTTTTGAGCAGTTCTTC
>-|TRBJ2-3|-|TRBV6-6
CTSKSSNTDTQYF
TGTACCAGCAAGTCGTCGAACACAGATACGCAGTATTTT
>-|TRBJ2-3|TRBD1|TRBV11-2
CTSSFGTGHTDTQYF
TGTACCAGCAGCTTTGGGACAGGACACACAGATACGCAGTATTTT
>-|TRBJ2-1|-|TRBV11-2
CASSLETWLVEQFF
TGTGCCAGCAGCTTAGAAACATGGTTGGTTGAGCAGTTCTTC
>-|TRBJ2-7|TRBD2|TRBV27
CTSSFGGRGNYEQYF
TGTACCAGCAGTTTCGGCGGGAGGGGAAACTACGAGCAGTACTTC
>-|TRBJ2-7|TRBD1|TRBV11-3
CASSIGQGARYDQYF
TGTGCCAGCAGCATAGGACAGGGGGCACGATACGATCAGTACTTC
>-|TRBJ2-1|TRBD1|TRBV5-4
CVSSSKQGDNEQFF
TGTGTCAGCAGCTCTAAACAGGGGGACAATGAGCAGTTCTTT
>-|TRBJ2-2|-|TRBV11-3
CASSLAFSSGGELSF
TGTGCCAGCAGCTTAGCGTTCTCTTCAGGAGGGGAGCTGTCTTTT
>-|TRBJ2-3|-|TRBV11-2
CASSSGGTVGYTQYF
TGTGCCAGCAGCTCCGGAGGGACTGTGGGATATACGCAGTATTTT
>many|TRBJ1-1|-|TRBV7-8
CASSFHSAEAFF
TGTGCCAGCAGCTTTCACAGCGCTGAAGCTTTCTTT
>once|TRBJ2-5|-|TRBV30
CAWSVGAETRYF
TGCGCCTGGAGTGTAGGGGCGGAGACCCGGTACTTC